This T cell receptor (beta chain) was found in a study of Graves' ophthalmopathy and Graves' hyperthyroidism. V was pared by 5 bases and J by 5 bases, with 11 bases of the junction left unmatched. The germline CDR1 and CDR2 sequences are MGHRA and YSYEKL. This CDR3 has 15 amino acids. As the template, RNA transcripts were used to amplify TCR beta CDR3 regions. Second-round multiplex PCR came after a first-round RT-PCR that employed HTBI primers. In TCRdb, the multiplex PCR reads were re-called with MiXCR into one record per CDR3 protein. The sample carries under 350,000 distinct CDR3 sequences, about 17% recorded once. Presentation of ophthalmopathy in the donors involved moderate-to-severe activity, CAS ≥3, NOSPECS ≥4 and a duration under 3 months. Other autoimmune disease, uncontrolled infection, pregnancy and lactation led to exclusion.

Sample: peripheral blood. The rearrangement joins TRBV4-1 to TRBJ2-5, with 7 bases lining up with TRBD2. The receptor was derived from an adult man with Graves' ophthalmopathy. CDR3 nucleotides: TGCGCCAGCAGCTCCACGGCGGGAGTGGGGGAGACCCAGTACTTC. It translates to CASSSTAGVGETQYF.